This TCR beta chain was retrieved from a study of blood T cells in healthy people across ages. Primers used in a second PCR of about 6 to 11 cycles were a sample-barcoded 5' primer and a J-beta primer mix. TCRdb fed the 5' RACE reads into MiXCR, producing one record per CDR3 protein. The table lists around 1,000,000 distinct CDR3 sequences, approximately 25% of them singletons. Deletions cut 0 bases from V and 5 bases from J, with 6 bases between. CDR1 is SGHRS, CDR2 YFSETQ, per germline. CDR3 length: 13 residues. This clonotype was detected many times. The same sample was also studied in work on T cells of mothers and their children.

The chain combines TRBV5-1 with TRBJ2-1, with D unresolved. Sequenced: blood. The TCR was taken from a girl aged 2 to 10 in good health. The CDR3 spells CASSLGHNNEQFF. As DNA, the CDR3 is TGCGCCAGCAGCTTGGGGCATAACAATGAGCAGTTCTTC.